The T cell receptor (beta chain) under discussion was sequenced for a study of naive and memory T cell subsets. Both TRBC1 and TRBC2 were covered by a beta constant-region primer of two equimolar oligonucleotides. TCRdb fed the UMI-ligation and nested PCR reads into MiXCR, producing one record per CDR3 protein. The table records approximately 82,000 distinct CDR3 sequences, 7% of them present only once. Study-level findings and limits: In naive cells, over 90% of TCR sequences were seen only once.

This clonotype was detected many times. Its antigen is unidentified. Sequenced sample: central memory CD4+ T cells from blood. This receptor was taken from a human donor in good health.

The CDR3 loop is CSARVPSSYEQYF. The CDR3 DNA reads as TGCAGTGCTAGAGTACCCAGCTCCTACGAGCAGTACTTC. The chain has TRBV20-1 and TRBJ2-7; D is undetermined. Germline CDR1 and CDR2: DFQATT and SNEGSKA (reference sequence). V shed 1 base and J shed 0 bases, with 7 bases lying between them. The CDR3 runs 13 residues.